Listed here is a single T cell receptor beta chain. The antigen is not known. Donors included only healthy HIV-negative adults lacking recent acute infections or vaccinations. The sample is drawn from a study of shared clonotypes between healthy human individuals. Study overall: Each donor's CD4 naive and CD4 memory cells filled three plates apiece, CD8 naive two, and CD8 memory one. Study conclusions and caveats: Researchers found naive subsets generally carried larger estimated richness than memory subsets.

Germline V lookup: CDR1 KGHSH, CDR2 LQKENI. V lost 3 bases and J 5 bases, leaving 16 bases between the germline ends. CDR3 length: 15 residues. Sequencing was performed with immunoSEQ multiplex PCR; in TCRdb, only in-frame clones are kept and a portion is missing. The data hold more than 2 million clones, with almost 96% observed a single time. Material for sequencing was naive CD4+ T cells sorted from blood. Subset described: CD45RA+ positively selected. This TCR came from a man younger than 30 in good health. This chain joins TRBV18 and TRBJ1-1; D gene unclear. CDR3 sequence (DNA): TGTGCCAGCTCACCTATTTCGGCCGAGAGGACTGAAGCTTTCTTT. Translation: CASSPISAERTEAFF.